This TCR beta chain was sequenced in a study of blood T cells in healthy people across ages. The authors ran a second PCR of roughly 6 to 12 cycles using a sample-barcoded 5' primer and a J-beta primer mix. MiXCR, run by TCRdb on the 5' RACE reads, gives a single entry per CDR3 protein. The data show around 820,000 distinct CDR3 sequences, approximately 25% seen once. Study-level results: It was held that the diversity estimates obtained from one million T cells were underestimates.

Extraction yielded at least 5 micrograms of total RNA per sample. With V trimmed by 1 base and J by 4 bases, 11 bases remained unmatched. The CDR3 extends over 18 amino acids. Germline loops: CDR1 SGHDT, CDR2 YYEEEE. This clonotype has more than one count but fewer than ten. Antigen: not known. This sample also appeared in a second study, on T cells of mothers and their children. That paper adds: The donor cohort consisted of three healthy Caucasian mothers and their six children.

The origin of this receptor is a boy younger than 18 in good health. Source material: blood. The gene calls are TRBV5-6 and TRBJ1-3; 10 bases match TRBD1. This CDR3 reads CASSLWTSTGGGGNTIYF. CDR3 DNA: TGTGCCAGCAGCTTGTGGACTTCGACAGGGGGCGGCGGAAACACCATATATTTT.